The 25 T cell receptor beta chains below were found in one sample sequenced in a study of blood T cell repertoires in COVID-19. Here immunoSEQ multiplex PCR was the method, and the copy in TCRdb shows in-frame clones only, minus some. The repertoire has just under 350,000 clones, 90% to 95% of them found once; the top ten carry approximately 3.5%. The sample was peripheral blood. The source is a woman younger than 30 who had recovered from COVID-19.

V usage is TRBV3-1 (or the pseudogene TRBV3-2) and J usage is TRBJ1-1; 7 bases agree with TRBD1. V shed 3 bases, J shed 4 bases, and the junction held 8 bases outside the gene matches. Germline V gene lookup returns CDR1 LGHDT and CDR2 YNNKEL (reference sequence). The CDR3 is 15 residues long. CDR3 protein: CASSQAAGGATEAFF. CDR3 DNA sequence: TGTGCCAGCAGCCAGGCCGCAGGGGGTGCCACTGAAGCTTTCTTT.

The rearrangement uses TRBV6-2 or TRBV6-3 and TRBJ2-3, with D tentatively TRBD2 (6 bases). This CDR3 has 15 amino acids. CDR1 is MNHEY, CDR2 SVGEGT, per germline. V shed 6 bases and J shed 2 bases, with 15 bases lying between them. The CDR3 sequence: CASSDGASDTDTQYF. The CDR3 DNA sequence: TGTGCCAGCAGCGATGGGGCTAGCGACACAGATACGCAGTATTTT.

The rearrangement links TRBV5-6 to TRBJ2-2; TRBD1 matches at 11 bases. Germline values: CDR1 SGHDT, CDR2 YYEEEE. The CDR3 is 15 amino acids. V lost 6 bases and J lost 5; bases outside the gene matches: 6. DNA for the CDR3: TGTGCCAGCACCTGGGACAGGGGGAGGACCGGGGAGCTGTTTTTT. Translated, it gives CASTWDRGRTGELFF.

This rearrangement joins TRBV28 to TRBJ1-6; 9 bases fit TRBD1. The V and J ends lost 2 bases and 7 bases, in that order; junction bases with no gene match: 9. Germline CDR1 is MDHEN and CDR2 is SYDVKM. The CDR3 loop spans 17 amino acids. CDR3 in DNA: TGTGCCAGCAGTTTACCGGGACAGGGAAATTTGAATTCACCCCTCCACTTT. This sequence encodes CASSLPGQGNLNSPLHF.

A single count supports this clone. The chain combines TRBV11-3 with TRBJ2-1, with TRBD1 identical over 8 bases. J gave up 10 bases and V 1 base, and 9 bases lay outside the gene matches. The germline CDR1 and CDR2 sequences are SGHNT and YENEEA. The CDR3 is made up of 15 amino acids. CDR3 DNA sequence: TGTGCCAGCAGCTTAGGGACAGGGTCCGTGGCGGAGCAGTTCTTC. Encoded protein: CASSLGTGSVAEQFF.

This clone was found once. V and J are TRBV4-1 and TRBJ2-1, with a tentative D call TRBD2 (5 bases). CDR1 is MGHRA and CDR2 is YSYEKL in the germline V gene. The CDR3 is 14 amino acids. With 4 bases removed from V and 8 bases from J, the gap between germline ends came to 15 bases. DNA for the CDR3: TGCGCCAGCAGCCGCCTAGCCTTCGCCCATGAGCAGTTCTTC. It encodes CASSRLAFAHEQFF.

The V call is TRBV7-9, the J call TRBJ2-7, with TRBD2 matching 7 bases. The germline CDR1 and CDR2 sequences are SEHNR and FQNEAQ (reference sequence). V gave up 5 bases and J gave up 4 bases; unmatched junction bases: 14. The CDR3 covers 16 residues. CDR3 region: CASSIRPRLAGYEQYV. For the CDR3, the DNA is TGTGCCAGCAGCATACGCCCTAGACTAGCAGGATACGAGCAGTACGTC.

The rearrangement joins TRBV4-3 to TRBJ1-6; unclear D gene. Germline CDR1 LGHNA, CDR2 YSLEER. Between the trimmed V and J ends, which lost 4 bases and 0 bases, there was a span of 10 bases. CDR3 length equals 16 residues. The CDR3 loop reads CASSRQTSSYNSPLHF. Here the CDR3 DNA reads TGCGCCAGCAGCCGACAAACAAGCTCCTATAATTCACCCCTCCACTTT.

The chain uses TRBV7-9 and TRBJ2-1, with 7 bases aligning to TRBD2. The V gene's germline CDR1 is SEHNR and CDR2 FQNEAQ (reference sequence). The CDR3 is 12 amino acids. The V gene end was trimmed by 8 bases and the J gene end by 4 bases; junction bases not matched to a gene: 2. The CDR3 loop reads CASLAAYNEQFF. DNA for the CDR3: TGTGCCAGCCTAGCGGCTTACAATGAGCAGTTCTTC.

This chain joins TRBV27 and TRBJ2-7; possibly TRBD2 for D (6 bases). The germline CDR1 and CDR2 sequences are MNHEY and SMNVEV (reference sequence). V was cut by 6 bases and J by 3 bases, with 9 bases left in between. This CDR3 is built from 12 residues. The CDR3 here is CASRGGLYEQYV. CDR3 DNA: TGTGCCAGCAGGGGGGGACTCTACGAGCAGTACGTC.

A single count supports this clone. The chain carries TRBV6-5 and TRBJ1-1; D may be TRBD1 (5 bases). Trimming cost V 2 bases and J 2 bases, with 9 bases left between them. Germline V CDR1 and CDR2: MNHEY, SVGAGI. The CDR3 totals 14 residues. The CDR3 DNA reads as TGTGCCAGCAGTTACAGGACACTCAACACTGAAGCTTTCTTT. Protein: CASSYRTLNTEAFF.

The CDR3 loop is CASTPRPGGETQYF. In DNA form, the CDR3 reads TGTGCCAGCACCCCTCGGCCCGGCGGGGAGACCCAGTACTTC. V and J are TRBV2 and TRBJ2-5; the D gene is possibly TRBD2 (5 bases). The CDR3 length is 14 residues. CDR1 and CDR2 from the germline V gene are SNHLY and FYNNEI. V shed 7 bases and J shed 5 bases, with 17 bases lying between them.

The chain uses TRBV4-3 and TRBJ1-2; 9 bases map to TRBD1. The CDR3 is 14 amino acids. CDR1 and CDR2 from the germline V gene are LGHNA and YSLEER. J gave up 6 bases and V 4 bases, and 6 bases lay outside the gene matches. The CDR3 sequence is CASSPGQGWDGYTF. The CDR3 nucleotides read TGCGCCAGCAGCCCAGGACAGGGGTGGGATGGCTACACCTTC.

The chain has TRBV19 and TRBJ2-5, with 7 bases lining up with TRBD2. CDR1 and CDR2 from the germline V gene are LNHDA and SQIVND (reference sequence). Trimming cost V 3 bases and J 5 bases; bases outside gene matches: 9. CDR3 length: 15 amino acids. The CDR3 here is CASSMSAGTHETQYF. CDR3 DNA sequence: TGTGCCAGTAGTATGTCAGCGGGAACGCATGAGACCCAGTACTTC.

The chain recombines TRBV6-2 or TRBV6-3 with TRBJ2-2; 7 nucleotides match TRBD2. Unmatched junction bases numbered 6, after V lost 2 bases and J lost 3 bases. CDR1 and CDR2 from the germline V gene are MNHEY and SVGEGT. The CDR3 loop spans 16 amino acids. CDR3 nucleotide sequence: TGTGCCAGCAGTTACCCGAGCGGGATGGACACCGGGGAGCTGTTTTTT. Its translation is CASSYPSGMDTGELFF.

The chain recombines TRBV3-1 (or the pseudogene TRBV3-2) with TRBJ2-2, with 8 bases aligning to TRBD1. Losses at the gene ends were 6 bases for V and 4 bases for J; bases not matched to a gene: 7. The germline V gene encodes CDR1 LGHDT and CDR2 YNNKEL (reference sequence). The CDR3 sequence is 15 residues long. The CDR3 loop is CASRADRGVTGELFF. Written as DNA, the CDR3 is TGTGCCAGCAGAGCCGACAGGGGTGTCACCGGGGAGCTGTTTTTT.

This clone is a singleton in its sample. The chain couples TRBV7-2 to TRBJ1-1; 8 bases align to TRBD1. This CDR3 comprises 13 residues. Germline CDR1 reads SGHTA; CDR2 reads FQGNSA. The J segment lost 5 bases and the V segment lost 3 bases, leaving 2 bases of the junction unmatched. As DNA, the CDR3 is TGTGCCAGCAGCTTCGACAGGGGTACTGAAGCTTTCTTT. Its protein product is CASSFDRGTEAFF.

This clone appeared a single time. J is TRBJ2-1 and V is TRBV11-3; 7 bases match TRBD2. V was pared by 5 bases and J by 6 bases, with 16 bases of the junction left unmatched. CDR3 length equals 17 residues. Germline loops: CDR1 SGHNT, CDR2 YENEEA. The CDR3 DNA reads as TGTGCCAGCAGCGTGACGAAGTTGGGGAGGGCCCTCAATGAGCAGTTCTTC. It codes for CASSVTKLGRALNEQFF.

The V gene is TRBV4-1, the J gene TRBJ2-1, with 10 bases aligning to TRBD2. Germline CDR1 MGHRA, CDR2 YSYEKL. J was trimmed by 3 bases and V by 1 base; bases with no gene match: 0. This CDR3 region has 15 residues. CDR3 in DNA: TGCGCCAGCAGCCAAGGGACTAGCGGCTACAATGAGCAGTTCTTC. This encodes CASSQGTSGYNEQFF.

The V and J genes are TRBV2 and TRBJ2-5; no clear D gene. The CDR3 has 14 amino acids. Trimming removed 4 bases at V and 5 bases at J, with 14 bases between. Germline-derived CDR1 and CDR2 are SNHLY and FYNNEI. CDR3 region: CASSGTLGLETQYF. The CDR3 DNA reads as TGTGCCAGCAGTGGCACTCTCGGTTTGGAGACCCAGTACTTC.

The gene calls are TRBV7-9 and TRBJ2-2, with 8 bases lining up with TRBD1. Per germline, CDR1 SEHNR and CDR2 FQNEAQ (reference sequence). Losses at the gene ends were 5 bases for V and 4 bases for J; bases not matched to a gene: 0. The CDR3 length is 13 residues. The CDR3 region is CASSQGATGELFF. CDR3 in DNA: TGTGCCAGCAGCCAGGGGGCCACCGGGGAGCTGTTTTTT.

The chain recombines TRBV9 with TRBJ1-1; no definite D call. V dropped 1 base and J dropped 6 bases, with 13 bases sitting between them. The germline CDR1 and CDR2 sequences are SGDLS and YYNGEE. This CDR3 is 14 amino acids long. The CDR3 here is CASSVQVRPPEAFF. CDR3 coding DNA: TGTGCCAGCAGCGTACAGGTCCGCCCACCTGAAGCTTTCTTT.

The gene calls are TRBV6-4 and TRBJ2-7, with D possibly being TRBD2 (5 bases). Germline V lookup: CDR1 MRHNA, CDR2 SNTAGT. CDR3 length: 19 amino acids. Trimming left V 0 bases short and J 1 base short, with 22 bases between. The CDR3 coding sequence is TGTGCCAGCAGTGACTCGAGTGACGGGGTAGCCTGGTTATCCTACGAGCAGTACGTC. This codes for CASSDSSDGVAWLSYEQYV.

The chain uses TRBV3-1 (or the pseudogene TRBV3-2) and TRBJ2-3, with D maybe TRBD2 (6 bases). CDR1 and CDR2 from the germline V gene are LGHDT and YNNKEL (reference sequence). V gave up 2 bases and J gave up 1 base, with 7 bases separating them. The length of the CDR3 is 14 residues. The CDR3 region has the DNA TGTGCCAGCAGCCAACCTAGCGGCACAGATACGCAGTATTTT. Translated, it gives CASSQPSGTDTQYF.

This chain joins TRBV3-1 (or the pseudogene TRBV3-2) and TRBJ2-1; no clear D gene. Deletions cut 3 bases from V and 10 bases from J, with 10 bases between. Germline V CDR1 and CDR2: LGHDT, YNNKEL (reference sequence). This CDR3 has 12 amino acids. The chain's CDR3 is CASSHKFGEQFF. DNA for the CDR3: TGTGCCAGCAGCCATAAGTTTGGCGAGCAGTTCTTC.